This T cell receptor beta chain stems from a study of T-cell reconstitution after alpha-beta-depleted transplantation in children. Researchers prepared the TCRbeta library using unique molecular identifiers, the study reports. MiXCR was run by TCRdb on the PCR reads, yielding one entry per CDR3 protein. Among more than 550,000 distinct CDR3 sequences listed, 10% to 13% were seen once. The V end was cut by 1 base, the J end by 1 base, with 17 bases between. CDR3 length equals 17 residues. Germline values: CDR1 KGHSH, CDR2 LQKENI. This TCR was recovered from a human donor who donated a stem cell graft to a child with acute myeloid leukemia. The chain uses TRBV18 and TRBJ2-7; tentatively, D is TRBD2 (6 bases). Source: PBMCs from the stem cell graft donor, taken from the stem cell graft. The CDR3 sequence is CASSPQRRLANSYEQYF. In DNA, the CDR3 is TGTGCCAGCTCACCACAGAGACGTCTAGCGAATTCCTACGAGCAGTACTTC.